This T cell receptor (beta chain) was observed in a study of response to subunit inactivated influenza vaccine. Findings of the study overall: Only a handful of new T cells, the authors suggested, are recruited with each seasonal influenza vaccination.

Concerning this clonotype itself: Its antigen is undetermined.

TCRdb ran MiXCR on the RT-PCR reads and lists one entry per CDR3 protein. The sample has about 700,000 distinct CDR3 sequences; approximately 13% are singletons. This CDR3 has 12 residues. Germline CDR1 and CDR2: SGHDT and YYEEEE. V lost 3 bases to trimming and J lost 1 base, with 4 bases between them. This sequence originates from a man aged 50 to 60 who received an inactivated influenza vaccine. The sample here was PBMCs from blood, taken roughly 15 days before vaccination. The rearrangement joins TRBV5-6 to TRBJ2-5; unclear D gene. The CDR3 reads CASSWFQETQYF. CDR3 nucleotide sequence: TGTGCCAGCAGCTGGTTCCAAGAGACCCAGTACTTC.